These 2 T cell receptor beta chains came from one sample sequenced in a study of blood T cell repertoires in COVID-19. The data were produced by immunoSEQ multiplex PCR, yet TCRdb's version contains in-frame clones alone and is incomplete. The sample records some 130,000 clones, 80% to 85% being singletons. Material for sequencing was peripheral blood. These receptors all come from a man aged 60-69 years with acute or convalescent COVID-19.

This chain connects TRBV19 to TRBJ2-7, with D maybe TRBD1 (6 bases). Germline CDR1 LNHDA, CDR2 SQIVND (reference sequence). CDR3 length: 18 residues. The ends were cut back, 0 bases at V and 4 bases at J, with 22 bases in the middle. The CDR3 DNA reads TGTGCCAGTAGTATAGATCTCCCGACAGGTCCAAATTTGTACGAGCAGTACTTC. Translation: CASSIDLPTGPNLYEQYF.

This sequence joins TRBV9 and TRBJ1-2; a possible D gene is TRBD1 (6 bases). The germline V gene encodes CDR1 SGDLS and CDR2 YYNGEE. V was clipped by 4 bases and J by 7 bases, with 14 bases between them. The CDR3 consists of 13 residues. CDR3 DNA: TGTGCCAGCAGCACCATACAGGGCGGTGGCTACACCTTC. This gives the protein CASSTIQGGGYTF.